This T cell receptor beta chain was profiled in a study of cytomegalovirus exposure and HLA in healthy donors. Across the study: Genotyping showed 81% of 398 donors falling in the Caucasian-associated ancestry cluster. Study-wide findings and caveats: A later analysis showed that HLA-associated TCR beta chains had undergone more clonal expansion than equally common others. In a later analysis, HLA-C alleles had the fewest associated TCRs, DRB1 alleles the most.

The CDR3 consists of 14 residues. Germline assignment: CDR1 KGHSH and CDR2 LQKENI. V lost 2 bases to trimming and J lost 4 bases, with 10 bases between them. This clone was seen a few times. Its matching antigen is unknown. Primers: 60 Vbeta forward and 13 Jbeta reverse. The protocol was immunoSEQ multiplex PCR, while the TCRdb copy is restricted to in-frame clones and leaves out a portion. The sample includes around 100,000 clones, about a tenth seen only once; the top ten take less than 6%. The sequence derives from a man aged 40-49 years in good health and CMV-seropositive. The chain uses TRBV18 and TRBJ2-3, with D possibly TRBD2 on 5 matching bases. Material for sequencing was PBMCs. CDR3 sequence reads: CASSPGVRADTQYF. CDR3 DNA: TGTGCCAGCTCACCAGGGGTGCGGGCAGATACGCAGTATTTT.